This T cell receptor (beta chain) was profiled in a study of T cell responses to AZD1222 COVID-19 vaccine. General study results and limits: The donors showed a predominance of white British ancestry and of females, with possible underestimation of clonal diversity. CD4 TCRs associated with vaccination spanned spike, dominating at 160-218 and 743-854. Only 6 or 7 people who got AZD1222 tested seropositive at baseline.

Germline CDR1 LGHDT, CDR2 YNNKEL (reference sequence). The CDR3 runs 14 residues. Trimming took 1 base from V and 9 from J, leaving 12 bases between them. Details on this clone: Its antigen is unidentified.

Sequencing used immunoSEQ multiplex PCR; TCRdb keeps in-frame clones, though not all of them. The top ten clones hold under 4% of a sample with about 160,000 clones, over 75% of them seen once. Source: peripheral blood, taken 28 days after the second AZD1222 dose. The genes are TRBV3-1 (or the pseudogene TRBV3-2) and TRBJ2-2; maybe TRBD1 (5 bases). This receptor was obtained from an adult who received the AZD1222 COVID-19 vaccine. CDR3 sequence reads: CASSQGSRQWELFF. As DNA, the CDR3 is TGTGCCAGCAGCCAAGGGTCCCGACAGTGGGAGCTGTTTTTT.